This note documents a single TCR beta chain sequence. Trimming pared 4 bases from V and 5 bases from J, leaving 14 bases between. The germline gives CDR1 SGHVS, CDR2 FQNEAQ. This CDR3 contains 15 residues. The data originate from a study of blood T cell repertoires in COVID-19. Study at large: Samples of COVID-19 (acute and convalescent) were obtained from the United States, Italy and Spain. Sources were T cells, B-cell-depleted T cells, or PBMCs; the material itself was cDNA or gDNA.

In the authors' methods: Nucleated cell number was recorded as an estimate derived from reference gene primer amplification. Generated by immunoSEQ multiplex PCR, the TCRdb table keeps only in-frame clones and is missing some. V, J and clone size derive from that table, while D and trimming were established from the DNA sequence. The sample carries 250,000 to 300,000 clones, roughly nine tenths recorded once. J is TRBJ1-4 and V is TRBV7-8; the D gene is possibly TRBD1 (6 bases). Specimen: peripheral blood. This receptor was identified in a woman aged 50 to 60 who had recovered from COVID-19. The CDR3 here is CASSSYRVGNEKLFF. The CDR3 DNA reads TGTGCCAGCAGCTCCTACAGGGTAGGGAATGAAAAACTGTTTTTT. Filled out from reference TRBV7-8 and TRBJ1-4, the complete variable domain reads GAGVSQSPRYKVAKRGQDVALRCDPISGHVSLFWYQQALGQGPEFLTYFQNEAQLDKSGLPSDRFFAERPEGSVSTLKIQRTQQEDSAVYLCASSSYRVGNEKLFFGSGTQLSVL.